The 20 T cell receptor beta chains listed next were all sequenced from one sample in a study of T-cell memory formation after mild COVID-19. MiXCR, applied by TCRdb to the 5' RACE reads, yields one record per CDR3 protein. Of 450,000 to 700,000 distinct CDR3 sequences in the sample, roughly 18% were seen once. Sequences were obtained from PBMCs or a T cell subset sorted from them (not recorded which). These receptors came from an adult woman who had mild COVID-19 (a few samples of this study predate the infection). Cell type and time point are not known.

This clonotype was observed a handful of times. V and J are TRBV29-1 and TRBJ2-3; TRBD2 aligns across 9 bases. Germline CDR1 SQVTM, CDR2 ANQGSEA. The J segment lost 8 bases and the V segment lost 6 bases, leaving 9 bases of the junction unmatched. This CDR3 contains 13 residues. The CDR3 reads CSVRTSERGTQYF. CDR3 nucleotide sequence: TGCAGCGTCAGGACTAGCGAGAGGGGTACGCAGTATTTT.

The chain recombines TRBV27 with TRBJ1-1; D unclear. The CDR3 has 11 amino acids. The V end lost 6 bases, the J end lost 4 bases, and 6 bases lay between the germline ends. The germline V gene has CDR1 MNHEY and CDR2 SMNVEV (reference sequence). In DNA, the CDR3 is TGTGCCAGCAGGGGTTTCACTGAAGCTTTCTTT. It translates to CASRGFTEAFF.

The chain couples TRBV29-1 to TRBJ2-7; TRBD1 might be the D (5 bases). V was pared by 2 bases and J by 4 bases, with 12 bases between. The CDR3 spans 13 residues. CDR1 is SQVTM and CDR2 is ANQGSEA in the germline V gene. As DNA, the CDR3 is TGCAGCGTTGAATCCGCGACAGCATACGAGCAGTACTTC. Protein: CSVESATAYEQYF.

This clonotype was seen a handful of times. In nucleotides, the CDR3 is TGTGCCATCAGTGGGGGACAGATGAACACTGAAGCTTTCTTT. Translated: CAISGGQMNTEAFF. The V and J genes are TRBV10-3 and TRBJ1-1; TRBD1 agrees at 7 bases. Trimming at V came to 4 bases and at J to 0 bases, leaving 2 bases not matched to a gene. Per germline, CDR1 ENHRY and CDR2 SYGVKD. The CDR3 has 14 residues.

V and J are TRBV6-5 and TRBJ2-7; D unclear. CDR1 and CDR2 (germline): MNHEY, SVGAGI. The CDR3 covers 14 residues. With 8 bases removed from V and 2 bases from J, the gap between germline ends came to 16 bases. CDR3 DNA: TGTGCCAGCCGACCAGTACCCTTTACCTACGAGCAGTACTTC. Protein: CASRPVPFTYEQYF.

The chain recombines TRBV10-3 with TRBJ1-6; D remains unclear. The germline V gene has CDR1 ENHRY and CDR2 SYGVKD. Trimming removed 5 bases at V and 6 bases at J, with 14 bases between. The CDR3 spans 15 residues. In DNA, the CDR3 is TGTGCCATCAGTCCCAGCCCCGCTCGTAATTCACCCCTCCACTTT. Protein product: CAISPSPARNSPLHF.

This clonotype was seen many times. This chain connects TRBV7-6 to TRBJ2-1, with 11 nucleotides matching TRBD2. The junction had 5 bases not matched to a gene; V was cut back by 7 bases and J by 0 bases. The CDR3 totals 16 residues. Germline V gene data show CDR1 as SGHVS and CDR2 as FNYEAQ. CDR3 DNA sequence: TGTGCCAGCAACCTCCTAGCGGGGGGCTCCTACAATGAGCAGTTCTTC. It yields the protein CASNLLAGGSYNEQFF.

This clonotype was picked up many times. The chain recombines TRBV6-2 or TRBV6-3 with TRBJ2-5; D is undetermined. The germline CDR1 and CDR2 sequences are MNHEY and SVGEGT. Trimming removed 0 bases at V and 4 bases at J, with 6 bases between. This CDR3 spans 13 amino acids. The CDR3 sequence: CASSYSFSETQYF. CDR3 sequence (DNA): TGTGCCAGCAGTTACTCGTTTTCAGAGACCCAGTACTTC.

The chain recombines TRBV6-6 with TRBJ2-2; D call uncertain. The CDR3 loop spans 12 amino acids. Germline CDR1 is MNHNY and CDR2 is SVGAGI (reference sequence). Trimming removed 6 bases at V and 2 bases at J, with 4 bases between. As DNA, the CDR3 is TGTGCCAGCAGAGAAAACACCGGGGAGCTGTTTTTT. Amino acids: CASRENTGELFF.

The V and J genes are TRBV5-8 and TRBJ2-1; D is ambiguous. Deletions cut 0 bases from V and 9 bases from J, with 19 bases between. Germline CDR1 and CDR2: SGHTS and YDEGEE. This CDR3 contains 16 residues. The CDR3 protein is CASSLASGISLSEQFF. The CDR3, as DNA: TGTGCCAGCAGCTTGGCCTCCGGTATTTCCCTGAGTGAGCAGTTCTTC. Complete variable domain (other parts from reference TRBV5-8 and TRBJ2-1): EAGVTQSPTHLIKTRGQQATLRCSPISGHTSVYWYQQALGLGLQFLLWYDEGEERNRGNFPPRFSGRQFPNYSSELNVNALELEDSALYLCASSLASGISLSEQFFGPGTRLTVL.

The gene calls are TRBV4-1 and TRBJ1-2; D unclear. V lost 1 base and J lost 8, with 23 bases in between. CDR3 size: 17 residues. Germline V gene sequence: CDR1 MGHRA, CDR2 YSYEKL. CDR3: CASSQGNRHSQVGGYTF. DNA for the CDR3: TGCGCCAGCAGCCAAGGGAACCGACATTCTCAAGTAGGGGGCTACACCTTC.

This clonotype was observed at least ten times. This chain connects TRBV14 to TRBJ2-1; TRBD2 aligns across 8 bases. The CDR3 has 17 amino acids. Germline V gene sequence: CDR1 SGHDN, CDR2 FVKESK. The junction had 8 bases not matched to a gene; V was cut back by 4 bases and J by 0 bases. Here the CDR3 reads CASSPYSGAYSYNEQFF. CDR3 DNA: TGTGCCAGCAGCCCGTATAGCGGGGCCTACTCCTACAATGAGCAGTTCTTC.

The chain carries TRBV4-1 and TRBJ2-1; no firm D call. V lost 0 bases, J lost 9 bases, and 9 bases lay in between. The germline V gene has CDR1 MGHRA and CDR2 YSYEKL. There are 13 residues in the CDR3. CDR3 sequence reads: CASSQDSGTEQFF. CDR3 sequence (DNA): TGCGCCAGCAGCCAAGACTCGGGTACTGAGCAGTTCTTC.

CDR3 loop: CASSFSGRRPDTQYF. CDR3 sequence (DNA): TGTGCCAGCAGTTTTAGCGGGAGACGCCCAGATACGCAGTATTTT. The chain couples TRBV7-8 to TRBJ2-3; 9 positions match TRBD2. Unmatched junction bases numbered 8, after V lost 6 bases and J lost 4 bases. Germline V lookup: CDR1 SGHVS, CDR2 FQNEAQ. The CDR3 sequence is 15 residues long.

CDR3 coding DNA: TGTGCCAGCAGCTTATTCAGGGGTCAAGAGACCCAGTACTTC. This encodes CASSLFRGQETQYF. The J gene is TRBJ2-5, the V gene TRBV5-6; possible D gene TRBD1, 6 bases. This CDR3 is built from 14 residues. Germline V gene data show CDR1 as SGHDT and CDR2 as YYEEEE. Trimming stripped 2 bases from V and 2 bases from J, with 10 bases between. The full variable domain, its missing parts supplied by reference TRBV5-6 and TRBJ2-5, is DAGVTQSPTHLIKTRGQQVTLRCSPKSGHDTVSWYQQALGQGPQFIFQYYEEEERQRGNFPDRFSGHQFPNYSSELNVNALLLGDSALYLCASSLFRGQETQYFGPGTRLLVL.

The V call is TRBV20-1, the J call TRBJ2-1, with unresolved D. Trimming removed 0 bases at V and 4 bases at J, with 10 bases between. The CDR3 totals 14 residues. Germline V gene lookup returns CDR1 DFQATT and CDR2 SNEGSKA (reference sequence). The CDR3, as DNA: TGCAGTGCTAGAGATCAGTTGGAGTACAATGAGCAGTTCTTC. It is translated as CSARDQLEYNEQFF.

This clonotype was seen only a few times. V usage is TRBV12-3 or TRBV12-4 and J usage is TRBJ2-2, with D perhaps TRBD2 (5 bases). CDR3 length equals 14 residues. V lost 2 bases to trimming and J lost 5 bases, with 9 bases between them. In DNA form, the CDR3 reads TGTGCCAGCAGTTTACAAAGCGGAACCGGGGAGCTGTTTTTT. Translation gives CASSLQSGTGELFF.

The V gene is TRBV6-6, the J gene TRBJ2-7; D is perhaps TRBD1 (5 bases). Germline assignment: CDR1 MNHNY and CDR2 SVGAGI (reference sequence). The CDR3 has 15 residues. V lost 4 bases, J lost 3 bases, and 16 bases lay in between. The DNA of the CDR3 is TGTGCCAGCAGTTCGCCGTCGACAGCTAGCTACGAGCAGTACTTC. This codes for CASSSPSTASYEQYF.

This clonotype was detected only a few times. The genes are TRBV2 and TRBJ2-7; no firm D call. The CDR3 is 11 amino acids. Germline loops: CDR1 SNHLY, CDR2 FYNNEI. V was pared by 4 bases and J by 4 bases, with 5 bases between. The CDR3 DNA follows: TGTGCCAGCAGTGTAAAGTACGAGCAGTACTTC. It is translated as CASSVKYEQYF.

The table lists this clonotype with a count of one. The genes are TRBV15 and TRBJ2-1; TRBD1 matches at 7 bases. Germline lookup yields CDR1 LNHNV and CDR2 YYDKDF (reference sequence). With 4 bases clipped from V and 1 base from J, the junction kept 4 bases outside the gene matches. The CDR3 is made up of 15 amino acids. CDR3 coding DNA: TGTGCCACCAGCATAGACAGGGAGTCCTACAATGAGCAGTTCTTC. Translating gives CATSIDRESYNEQFF.